This T cell receptor (beta chain) is drawn from a study of beta chain features in type 1 diabetes. Every isolated RNA sample was fully reverse transcribed, so sequencing captured expressed TCRB transcripts. Data came from immunoSEQ multiplex PCR; TCRdb stores just in-frame clones and leaves some out. The table has 500,000 to 700,000 clones, 15% to 18% seen once. Germline loops: CDR1 DFQATT, CDR2 SNEGSKA (reference sequence). Deletions cut 3 bases from V and 7 bases from J, with 4 bases between. This CDR3 contains 11 residues. General study points: These data did not resolve whether HLA type affects TCRB rearrangement.

As for this clone: Its antigen is unidentified.

The sample taken for sequencing was naive CD4+ T cells from blood. The V call is TRBV20-1, the J call TRBJ1-6; D uncertain. This clonotype was sampled from a man aged 18 to 29 in good health. The CDR3 nucleotides read TGCAGTGCTAGCTCCAATTCACCCCTCCACTTT. It translates to CSASSNSPLHF.